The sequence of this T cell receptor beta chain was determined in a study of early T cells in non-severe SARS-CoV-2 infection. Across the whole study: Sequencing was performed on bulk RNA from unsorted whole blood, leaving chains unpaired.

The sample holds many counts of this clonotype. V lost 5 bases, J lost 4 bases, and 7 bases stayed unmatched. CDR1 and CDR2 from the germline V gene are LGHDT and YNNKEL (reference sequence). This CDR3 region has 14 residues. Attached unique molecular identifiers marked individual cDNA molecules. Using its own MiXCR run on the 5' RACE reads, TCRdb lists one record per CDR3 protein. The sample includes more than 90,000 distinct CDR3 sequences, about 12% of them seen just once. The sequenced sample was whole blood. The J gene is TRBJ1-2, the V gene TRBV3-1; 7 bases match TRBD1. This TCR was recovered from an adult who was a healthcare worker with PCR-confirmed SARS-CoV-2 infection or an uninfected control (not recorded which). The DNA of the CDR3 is TGTGCCAGCAGCGACAGGGACGGAGGCTATGGCTACACCTTC. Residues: CASSDRDGGYGYTF.